This T cell receptor beta chain stems from a study of human CD8 memory T cell subsets. Findings and limits, study-wide: Unlike effector memory cells, stem-like memory and precursor exhausted T cells displayed similarly high diversity. This study determined the sequences of T cell receptor beta chains and of no other chains.

UMI-labeled 5' RACE was used to make TCR beta libraries. For each CDR3 protein, TCRdb gives one entry from its re-call of the 5' RACE reads, without DNA. The sample spans 6,000 or so distinct CDR3 sequences; the ten largest clones claim under 25%. The CDR3 contains 14 residues. In germline, CDR1 is SGHNT, CDR2 YYREEE (reference sequence). Comments on this clonotype: Its antigen remains unknown.

The identity of TPEX cells was that of CCR7+ PD-1+ TIGIT+ early memory CD8+ T cells with exhausted-like traits. PBMC were drawn from healthy donors' buffy coats. Extraction drew RNA from duplicate vials of some 150,000 sorted CD8+ T cells for each subset. This chain uses TRBV5-4 with TRBJ2-7. The sample taken for sequencing was CD8+ T cells from PBMCs. The TCR was taken from a human donor in good health. The CDR3 reads CASSSGQDSYEQYF.